One sample yielded the 9 T cell receptor beta chains listed below, sequenced in a study of blood T cell repertoires in COVID-19. The method was immunoSEQ multiplex PCR; TCRdb's version includes in-frame clones alone and lacks a portion of them. Seen here are approximately 230,000 clones, roughly four fifths observed once, and the top ten hold about 8.9%. Material for sequencing was peripheral blood. The receptors shown here come from a man older than 75 with acute or convalescent COVID-19.

The CDR3 reads CASKKTGDNNSPLHF. The CDR3 DNA follows: TGTGCCAGCAAAAAGACAGGGGACAATAATTCACCCCTCCACTTT. The chain joins TRBV6-6 to TRBJ1-6; 8 bases fit TRBD1. The CDR3 totals 15 residues. V lost 7 bases, J lost 5 bases, and 7 bases stayed unmatched. Germline CDR1 reads MNHNY; CDR2 reads SVGAGI (reference sequence).

This chain connects TRBV12-3 or TRBV12-4 to TRBJ2-7; D gene unclear. V was cut by 6 bases and J by 2 bases, with 8 bases left in between. This CDR3 region has 12 residues. DNA for the CDR3: TGTGCCAGCAGATACGGTGCCTACGAGCAGTACTTC. Translating gives CASRYGAYEQYF.

The chain carries TRBV24-1 and TRBJ2-3; perhaps TRBD1 as D (6 bases). The CDR3 has 15 residues. V lost 5 bases to trimming and J lost 4 bases, with 15 bases between them. In germline, CDR1 is KGHDR, CDR2 SFDVKD. This chain's CDR3 is CATSGWGHGADTQYF. The CDR3, as DNA: TGTGCCACCAGTGGTTGGGGGCACGGGGCAGATACGCAGTATTTT.

In its sample, this clone was seen once. The chain is built from TRBV7-2 and TRBJ1-5; no definite D call. The germline CDR1 and CDR2 sequences are SGHTA and FQGNSA. The CDR3 length is 12 residues. Trimming removed 4 bases at V and 10 bases at J, with 11 bases between. The CDR3 DNA reads as TGTGCCAGCAGCTCTCGACTGGAACCCCAGCATTTT. Its protein is CASSSRLEPQHF.

The chain links TRBV14 to TRBJ2-3; D perhaps matches TRBD2 (7 bases). The germline CDR1 and CDR2 sequences are SGHDN and FVKESK. V lost 1 base and J 4 bases, leaving 12 bases between the germline ends. The length of the CDR3 is 15 residues. The CDR3 sequence is CASSQVGGVPDTQYF. DNA of the CDR3: TGTGCCAGCAGCCAAGTAGGGGGGGTTCCAGATACGCAGTATTTT. The full variable domain, in which reference TRBV14 and TRBJ2-3 provide the parts outside the CDR3, is EAGVTQFPSHSVIEKGQTVTLRCDPISGHDNLYWYRRVMGKEIKFLLHFVKESKQDESGMPNNRFLAERTGGTYSTLKVQPAELEDSGVYFCASSQVGGVPDTQYFGPGTRLTVL.

This sequence joins TRBV7-2 and TRBJ1-2, with 7 bases identical to TRBD1. CDR3 length: 14 amino acids. The ends lost 5 bases at V and 2 bases at J; junction bases unmatched: 5. CDR1 and CDR2 (germline): SGHTA, FQGNSA. DNA of the CDR3: TGTGCCAGCAGCCCAAACAGGGGAAACTATGGCTACACCTTC. Translated: CASSPNRGNYGYTF.

The V gene is TRBV7-3, the J gene TRBJ2-2; TRBD2 agrees at 12 bases. V gave up 4 bases and J gave up 2 bases; unmatched junction bases: 5. This CDR3 spans 17 amino acids. CDR1 is SGHTA, CDR2 FQGTGA, per germline. The CDR3 DNA reads TGTGCCAGCAGCTCCCGACTAGCGGGAGATAACACCGGGGAGCTGTTTTTT. Translated, it gives CASSSRLAGDNTGELFF.

This clone was detected a few times. This chain connects TRBV7-6 to TRBJ2-1; 12 bases align to TRBD2. The CDR3 is 17 amino acids. Germline V lookup: CDR1 SGHVS, CDR2 FNYEAQ. The V and J ends lost 2 bases and 6 bases, in that order; junction bases with no gene match: 8. The CDR3 DNA is TGTGCCAGCAGCTTATTCGTAGGGGGACTAGCGGGCAATGAGCAGTTCTTC. Translation gives CASSLFVGGLAGNEQFF.

The J gene is TRBJ1-4, the V gene TRBV5-1; a weak D match, TRBD1 (6 bases). Trimming left V 0 bases short and J 1 base short, with 19 bases between. CDR3 length equals 19 residues. The germline V gene encodes CDR1 SGHRS and CDR2 YFSETQ. For the CDR3, the DNA is TGCGCCAGCAGCTTGGCCGTAAGCTACAGGGTTGGAACTAATGAAAAACTGTTTTTT. The encoded protein is CASSLAVSYRVGTNEKLFF.